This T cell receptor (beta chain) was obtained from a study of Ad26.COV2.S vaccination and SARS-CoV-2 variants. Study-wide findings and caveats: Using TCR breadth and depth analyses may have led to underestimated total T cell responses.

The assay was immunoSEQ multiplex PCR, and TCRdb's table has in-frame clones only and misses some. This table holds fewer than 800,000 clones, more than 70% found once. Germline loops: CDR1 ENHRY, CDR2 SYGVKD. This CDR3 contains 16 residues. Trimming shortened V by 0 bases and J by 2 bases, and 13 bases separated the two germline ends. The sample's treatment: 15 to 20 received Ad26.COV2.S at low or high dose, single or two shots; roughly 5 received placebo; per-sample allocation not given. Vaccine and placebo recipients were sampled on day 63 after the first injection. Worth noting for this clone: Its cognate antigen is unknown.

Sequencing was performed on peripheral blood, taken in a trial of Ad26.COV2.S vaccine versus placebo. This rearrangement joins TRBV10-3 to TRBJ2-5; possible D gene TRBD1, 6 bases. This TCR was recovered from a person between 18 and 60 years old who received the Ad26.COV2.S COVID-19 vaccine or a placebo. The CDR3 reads CAISESTGGGQETQYF. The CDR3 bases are TGTGCCATCAGTGAGTCGACAGGAGGCGGGCAAGAGACCCAGTACTTC.